The 8 T cell receptor beta chains in this list originate from one sample, sequenced in a study of T cell responses to AZD1222 COVID-19 vaccine. Sequencing used immunoSEQ multiplex PCR; TCRdb keeps in-frame clones, though not all of them. Altogether under 100,000 clones are present, 88% being singletons, with the ten largest covering about 15%. This material consisted of peripheral blood, taken on day 0 of AZD1222 vaccination. These receptors originate from an adult in good health.

The gene calls are TRBV28 and TRBJ1-2; TRBD1 might be the D (5 bases). The CDR3 runs 14 residues. Germline V gives CDR1 MDHEN, CDR2 SYDVKM. V was shortened by 6 bases and J by 8 bases, with 19 bases between the two germline ends. CDR3 region: CASSRLIGAHGYTF. CDR3 sequence (DNA): TGTGCCAGCAGCCGGTTAATTGGGGCTCACGGCTACACCTTC.

This chain uses TRBV5-6 with TRBJ2-2; weak D call: TRBD2 (6 bases). The CDR3 extends over 13 amino acids. V was clipped by 6 bases and J by 6 bases, with 12 bases between them. Looked up from germline, CDR1 is SGHDT and CDR2 is YYEEEE. The CDR3: CASNHGGAGELFF. The CDR3 bases are TGTGCCAGCAACCATGGAGGGGCCGGGGAGCTGTTTTTT.

The chain carries TRBV7-6 and TRBJ1-2, with TRBD1 as a possible D gene (5 bases). Per the germline V gene, CDR1 is SGHVS and CDR2 is FNYEAQ. The CDR3 runs to 16 residues. Trimming cost V 1 base and J 9 bases, with 21 bases left between them. CDR3 residues: CASSLGVPSGVSSYTF. The DNA of the CDR3 is TGTGCCAGCAGCTTAGGGGTACCATCGGGGGTTTCTAGCTACACCTTC.

The chain uses TRBV28 and TRBJ1-4, with TRBD1 as a possible D gene (6 bases). The CDR3 runs to 15 residues. The germline V gene encodes CDR1 MDHEN and CDR2 SYDVKM. Trimming took off 2 bases at V and 7 bases at J, with 14 bases between the two ends. CDR3 DNA sequence: TGTGCCAGCAGTTTAAAGGGGGGCTGGGGTGAAAAACTGTTTTTT. Amino acids: CASSLKGGWGEKLFF.

The chain combines TRBV9 with TRBJ1-1, with D uncertain. There are 14 residues in the CDR3. Germline assignment: CDR1 SGDLS and CDR2 YYNGEE. Trimming cost V 0 bases and J 6 bases, with 12 bases left between them. The CDR3 is CASSVVEASAEAFF. The DNA of the CDR3 is TGTGCCAGCAGCGTAGTTGAGGCTAGCGCTGAAGCTTTCTTT.

V gene TRBV7-3 combines with J gene TRBJ2-1; D gene ambiguous. The ends were cut back, 1 base at V and 5 bases at J, with 21 bases in the middle. CDR1 and CDR2 from the germline V gene are SGHTA and FQGTGA. The CDR3 runs 18 residues. CDR3 region: CASSLRSGPALAHNEQFF. CDR3 nucleotides: TGTGCCAGCAGCTTAAGGTCCGGGCCCGCTTTAGCCCACAATGAGCAGTTCTTC.

The rearrangement links TRBV2 to TRBJ2-2, with TRBD2 matching over 10 bases. CDR1 SNHLY and CDR2 FYNNEI come from the germline V gene. The V segment lost 7 bases and the J segment 3 bases; nucleotides outside the gene matches: 5. The CDR3 length is 15 residues. The CDR3 loop reads CASTRLAGDTGELFF. In nucleotides, the CDR3 is TGTGCCAGCACCCGTCTAGCGGGAGACACCGGGGAGCTGTTTTTT.

The chain uses TRBV6-5 and TRBJ2-7; 9 nucleotides line up with TRBD1. After removal of 6 bases from V and 3 bases from J, the junction contained 6 bases not matched to a gene. Germline assignment: CDR1 MNHEY and CDR2 SVGAGI. This CDR3 contains 14 residues. Here the CDR3 DNA reads TGTGCCAGCAGACTTGACAGGGGGAGCTACGAGCAGTACTTC. It is translated as CASRLDRGSYEQYF.